This record covers a single T cell receptor beta chain. This clonotype came up many times. No antigen is known for it. Per-nucleotide qualities are absent, and no much larger clonotype sits a single base away. In the germline V gene, CDR1 corresponds to SGHAT and CDR2 to FQNNGV. Inclusive of the bounding cysteine and phenylalanine, the CDR3 is 15 residues long. Only the CDR3 portion is preserved as DNA: 45 bases, with reading frame beginning at the first base. Cut back by 5 bases and 1 base, the V and J ends lie 11 bases apart. Sequenced on an Illumina HiSeq 2500. Quantitative 5'-RACE with molecular barcodes was the method used to prepare the TCR beta libraries. For the original study's pipeline: A new computational method based on a probabilistic model of VDJ rearrangement was used to identify disease-linked TCR variants. In TCRdb, the public reads were trimmed at Q25 with fastp and aligned with MiXCR, with productive beta chains retained. Records with the same CDR3 protein are collapsed into one entry carrying the most frequent genes and DNA. These V and J calls rely on TCRdb rather than the paper's analysis. The sample table records about 64,000 distinct CDR3 sequences; 6.2% of these occur just once. Around 4.5% of the sample rests with the top ten.

The data originate from a study of CD8 T cells in ankylosing spondylitis (dated by TCRdb to about 2017). Background for the entire study: The study set out to find disease-linked TCR variants by profiling T cell receptor beta repertoires in ankylosing spondylitis patients and healthy donors. The whole study cohort included 85 to 120 healthy donors and 20 to 25 ankylosing spondylitis patients. Peripheral blood samples were taken, and synovial fluid was additionally collected from ankylosing spondylitis patients.

Overall study outcomes, separate from this receptor: The disease-linked clones had a CD8+ phenotype and were found at relatively low frequencies in peripheral blood. The disease-linked clones were reported to be significantly enriched in matched synovial fluid samples from ankylosing spondylitis patients. Some motif variants were previously reported in synovial fluid and blood of reactive arthritis patients, suggesting common disease-initiation mechanisms. Blood from ankylosing spondylitis patients appeared to be characterized by a TCR beta motif composed of eight or nine highly homologous amino acid variants.

For each ankylosing spondylitis patient, the synovial fluid sample was matched to a blood sample from that same patient. The source is a male donor with ankylosing spondylitis. The chain was built from TRBV11-2 and TRBJ2-2; no D segment can be confidently identified. Sequenced input: synovial fluid, either unsorted or a sorted T cell fraction (not recorded which). The sequenced DNA: TGTGCCAGCAGCCCCAATTCAGAGAACACCGGGGAGCTGTTTTTT. Its protein product is CASSPNSENTGELFF.